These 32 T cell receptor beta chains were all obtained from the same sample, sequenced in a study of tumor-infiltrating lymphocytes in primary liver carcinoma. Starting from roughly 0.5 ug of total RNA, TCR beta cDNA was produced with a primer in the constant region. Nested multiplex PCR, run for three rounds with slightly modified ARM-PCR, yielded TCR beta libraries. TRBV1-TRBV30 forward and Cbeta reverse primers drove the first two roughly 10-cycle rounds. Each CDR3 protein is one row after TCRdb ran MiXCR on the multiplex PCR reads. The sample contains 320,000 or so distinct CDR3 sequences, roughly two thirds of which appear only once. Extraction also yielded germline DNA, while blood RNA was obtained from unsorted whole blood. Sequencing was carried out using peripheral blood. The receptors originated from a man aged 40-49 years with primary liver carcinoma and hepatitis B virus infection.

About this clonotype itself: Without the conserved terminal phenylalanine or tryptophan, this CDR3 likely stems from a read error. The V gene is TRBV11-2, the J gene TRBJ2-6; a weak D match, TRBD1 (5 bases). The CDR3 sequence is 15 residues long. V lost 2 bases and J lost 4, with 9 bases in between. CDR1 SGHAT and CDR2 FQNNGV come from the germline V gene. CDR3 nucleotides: TGTGCCAGCAGCTTACAGGGTGCCGGGGCCAACGTCCTGACTCTC. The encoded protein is CASSLQGAGANVLTL.

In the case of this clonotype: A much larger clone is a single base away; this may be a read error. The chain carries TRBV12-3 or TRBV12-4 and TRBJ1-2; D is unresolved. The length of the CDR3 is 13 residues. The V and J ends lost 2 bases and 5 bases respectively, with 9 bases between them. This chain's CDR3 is CASSLTRPYGYTF. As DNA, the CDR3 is TGTGCCAGCAGTTTAACCAGGCCGTATGGCTACACCTTC.

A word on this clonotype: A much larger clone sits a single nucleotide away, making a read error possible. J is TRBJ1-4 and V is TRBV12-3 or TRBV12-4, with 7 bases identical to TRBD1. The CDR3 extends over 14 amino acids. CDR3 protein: CANSLRGGDEKLFF. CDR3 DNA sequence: TGTGCCAACAGTTTAAGAGGGGGCGACGAAAAACTGTTTTTT.

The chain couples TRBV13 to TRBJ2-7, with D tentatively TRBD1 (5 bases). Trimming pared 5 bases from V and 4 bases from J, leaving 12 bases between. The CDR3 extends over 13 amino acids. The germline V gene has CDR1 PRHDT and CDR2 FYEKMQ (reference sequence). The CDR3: CASSPRRGYEQYF. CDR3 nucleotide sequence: TGTGCCAGCAGCCCACGTAGGGGTTACGAGCAGTACTTC.

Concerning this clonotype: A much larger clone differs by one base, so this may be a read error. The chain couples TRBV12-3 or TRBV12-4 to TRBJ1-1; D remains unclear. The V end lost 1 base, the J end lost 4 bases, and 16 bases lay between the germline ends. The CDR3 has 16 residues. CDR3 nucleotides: TGTGCCAGCAGTTTAGGGCCAGCGAGACGGGGCACTGAAGCTTTCTTT. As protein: CASSLGPARRGTEAFF.

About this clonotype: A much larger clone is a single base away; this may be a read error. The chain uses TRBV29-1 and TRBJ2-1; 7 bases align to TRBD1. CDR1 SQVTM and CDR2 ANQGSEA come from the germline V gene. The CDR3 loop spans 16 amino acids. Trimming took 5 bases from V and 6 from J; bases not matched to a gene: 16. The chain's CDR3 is CSVQRPTGATGNEQFF. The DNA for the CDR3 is TGCAGCGTTCAAAGACCTACAGGGGCAACAGGCAATGAGCAGTTCTTC.

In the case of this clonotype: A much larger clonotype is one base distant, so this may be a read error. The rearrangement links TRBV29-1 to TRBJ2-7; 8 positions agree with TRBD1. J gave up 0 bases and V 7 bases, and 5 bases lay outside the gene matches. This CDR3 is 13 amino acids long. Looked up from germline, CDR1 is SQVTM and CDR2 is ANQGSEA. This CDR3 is CSGGQGVSYEQYF. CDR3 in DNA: TGCAGCGGAGGACAGGGCGTCTCCTACGAGCAGTACTTC.

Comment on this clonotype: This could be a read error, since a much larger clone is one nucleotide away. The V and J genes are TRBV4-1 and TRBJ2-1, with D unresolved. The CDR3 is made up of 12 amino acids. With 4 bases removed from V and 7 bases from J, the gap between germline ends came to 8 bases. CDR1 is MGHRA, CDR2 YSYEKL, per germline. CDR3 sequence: CASSPDMNEQFF. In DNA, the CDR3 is TGCGCCAGCAGCCCCGATATGAATGAGCAGTTCTTC.

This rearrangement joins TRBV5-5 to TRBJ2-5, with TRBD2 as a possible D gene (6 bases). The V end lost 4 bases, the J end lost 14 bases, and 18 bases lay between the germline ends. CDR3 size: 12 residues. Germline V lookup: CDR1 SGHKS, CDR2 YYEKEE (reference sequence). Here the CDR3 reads CASSRWGETEYF. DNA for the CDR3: TGTGCCAGCAGCCGCTGGGGGGAGACCGAATACTTC.

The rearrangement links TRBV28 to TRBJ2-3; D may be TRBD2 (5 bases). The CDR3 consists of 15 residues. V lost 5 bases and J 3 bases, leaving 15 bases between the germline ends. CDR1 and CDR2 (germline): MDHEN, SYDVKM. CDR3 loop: CASSRRSLGTDTQYF. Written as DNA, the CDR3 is TGTGCCAGCAGTCGGAGGTCCTTGGGTACAGATACGCAGTATTTT.

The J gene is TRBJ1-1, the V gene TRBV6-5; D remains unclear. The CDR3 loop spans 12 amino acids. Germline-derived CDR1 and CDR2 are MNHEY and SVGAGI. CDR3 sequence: CAPPEGLLKAFF. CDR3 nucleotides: TGTGCACCCCCGGAAGGTTTGCTTAAAGCTTTCTTT.

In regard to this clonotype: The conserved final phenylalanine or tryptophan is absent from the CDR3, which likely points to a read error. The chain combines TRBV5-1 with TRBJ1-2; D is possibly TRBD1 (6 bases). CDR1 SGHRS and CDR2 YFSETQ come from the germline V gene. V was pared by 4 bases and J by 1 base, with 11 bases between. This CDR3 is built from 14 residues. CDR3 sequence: CASSPGQLNYGYTI. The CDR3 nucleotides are TGCGCCAGCAGCCCCGGACAGCTTAACTATGGCTACACCATC.

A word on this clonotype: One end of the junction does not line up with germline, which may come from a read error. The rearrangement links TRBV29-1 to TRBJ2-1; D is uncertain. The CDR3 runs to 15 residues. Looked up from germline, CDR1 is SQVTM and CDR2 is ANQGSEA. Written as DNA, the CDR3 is TGCAGCGTTGCCGGCAGTCAGAGCTCCTACATTGAGCAGTTCTTC. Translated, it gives CSVAGSQSSYIEQFF.

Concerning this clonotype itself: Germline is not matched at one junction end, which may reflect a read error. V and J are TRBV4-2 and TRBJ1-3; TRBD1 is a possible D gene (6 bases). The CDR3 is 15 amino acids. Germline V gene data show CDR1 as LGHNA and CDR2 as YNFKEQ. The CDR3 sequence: CAGSQEEGAGNTIYF. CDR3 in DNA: TGTGCCGGCAGCCAAGAGGAGGGGGCTGGAAACACCATATATTTT.

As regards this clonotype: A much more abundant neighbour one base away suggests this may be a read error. CDR3 amino acids: CASSLNSPYGYTF. The CDR3 region has the DNA TGTGCCAGCAGTTTAAACAGCCCATATGGCTACACCTTC. The J gene is TRBJ1-2, the V gene TRBV28; D is unresolved. The V gene's germline CDR1 is MDHEN and CDR2 SYDVKM. Deletions cut 2 bases from V and 5 bases from J, with 9 bases between. The CDR3 is 13 residues long.

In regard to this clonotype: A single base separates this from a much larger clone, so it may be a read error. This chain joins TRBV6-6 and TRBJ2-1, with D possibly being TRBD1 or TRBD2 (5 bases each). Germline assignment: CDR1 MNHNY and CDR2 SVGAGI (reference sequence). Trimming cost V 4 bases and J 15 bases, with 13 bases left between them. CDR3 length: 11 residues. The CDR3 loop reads CASSLDPGRFF. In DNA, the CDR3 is TGTGCCAGCAGTTTGGACCCGGGGCGGTTCTTC.

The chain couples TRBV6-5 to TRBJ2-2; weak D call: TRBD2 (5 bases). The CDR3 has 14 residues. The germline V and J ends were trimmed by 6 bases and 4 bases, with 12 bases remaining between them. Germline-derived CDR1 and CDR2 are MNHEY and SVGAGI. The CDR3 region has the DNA TGTGCCAGCAGGAGGGCGCTAGGCACCGGGGAGCTGTTTTTT. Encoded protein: CASRRALGTGELFF.

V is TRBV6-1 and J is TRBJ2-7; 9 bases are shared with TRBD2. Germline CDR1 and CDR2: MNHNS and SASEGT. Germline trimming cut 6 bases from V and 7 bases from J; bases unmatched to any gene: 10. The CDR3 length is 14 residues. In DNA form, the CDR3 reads TGTGCCAGCAGCCGCGGGACTAGCACCCATGAGCAGTACTTC. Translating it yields CASSRGTSTHEQYF.

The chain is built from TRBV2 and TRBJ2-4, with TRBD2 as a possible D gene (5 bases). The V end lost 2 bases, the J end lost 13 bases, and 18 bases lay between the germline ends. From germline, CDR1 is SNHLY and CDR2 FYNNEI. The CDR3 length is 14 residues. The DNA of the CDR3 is TGTGCCAGCAGTGAAATCCTAGCCGCTCCTATCCAGTACTTC. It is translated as CASSEILAAPIQYF.

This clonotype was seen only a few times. CDR3 sequence (DNA): TGTGCCAGCAGTGCCAGACTAGCGGGGCTTAGCACAGATACGCAGTATTTT. Protein sequence: CASSARLAGLSTDTQYF. The chain joins TRBV28 to TRBJ2-3, with TRBD2 identical over 11 bases. The J segment lost 0 bases and the V segment lost 5 bases, leaving 7 bases of the junction unmatched. This CDR3 has 17 residues. CDR1 and CDR2 (germline): MDHEN, SYDVKM.

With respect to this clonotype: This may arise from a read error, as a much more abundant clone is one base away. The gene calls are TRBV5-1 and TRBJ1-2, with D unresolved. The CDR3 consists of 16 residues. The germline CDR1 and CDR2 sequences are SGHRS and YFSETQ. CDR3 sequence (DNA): TGCGCCAACAGCTTGTCAGGAAGGCTAGCTAACTATGGCTACACCTTC. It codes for CANSLSGRLANYGYTF.

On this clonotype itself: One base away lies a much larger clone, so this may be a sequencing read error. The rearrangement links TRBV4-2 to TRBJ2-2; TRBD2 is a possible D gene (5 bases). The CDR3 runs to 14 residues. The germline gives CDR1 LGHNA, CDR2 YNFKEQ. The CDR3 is CANSQSPLAGELFF. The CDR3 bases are TGTGCCAACAGCCAATCTCCACTAGCCGGGGAGCTGTTTTTT.

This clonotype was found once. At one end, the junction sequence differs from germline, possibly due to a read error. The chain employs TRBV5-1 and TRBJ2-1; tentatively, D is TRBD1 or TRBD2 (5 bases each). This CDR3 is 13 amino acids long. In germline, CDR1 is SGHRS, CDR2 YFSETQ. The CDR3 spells CASSPGRAGTMAF. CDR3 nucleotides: TGCGCCAGCAGCCCGGGACGGGCCGGGACCATGGCGTTC.

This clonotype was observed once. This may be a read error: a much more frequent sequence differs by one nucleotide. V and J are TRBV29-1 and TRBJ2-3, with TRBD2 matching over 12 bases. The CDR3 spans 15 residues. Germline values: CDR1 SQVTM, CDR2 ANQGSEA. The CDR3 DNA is TGCAGCGACGGGACTAGCGGGCGGGGCCCAGATAGGCAGTATTTT. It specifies CSDGTSGRGPDRQYF.

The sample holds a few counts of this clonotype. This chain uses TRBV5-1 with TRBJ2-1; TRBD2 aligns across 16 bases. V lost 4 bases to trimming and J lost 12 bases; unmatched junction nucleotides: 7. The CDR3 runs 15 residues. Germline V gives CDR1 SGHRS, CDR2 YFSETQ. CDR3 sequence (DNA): TGCGCCAGCAGCCAGGGACTAGCGGGAGGGAAACGGCAGTTCTTC. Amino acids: CASSQGLAGGKRQFF.

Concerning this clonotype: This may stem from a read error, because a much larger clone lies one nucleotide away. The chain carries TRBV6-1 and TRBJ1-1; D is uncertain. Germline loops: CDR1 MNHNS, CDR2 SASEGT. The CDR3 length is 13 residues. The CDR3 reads CANSEIKNTEAFF. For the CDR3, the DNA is TGTGCCAACAGTGAAATCAAGAACACTGAAGCTTTCTTT.

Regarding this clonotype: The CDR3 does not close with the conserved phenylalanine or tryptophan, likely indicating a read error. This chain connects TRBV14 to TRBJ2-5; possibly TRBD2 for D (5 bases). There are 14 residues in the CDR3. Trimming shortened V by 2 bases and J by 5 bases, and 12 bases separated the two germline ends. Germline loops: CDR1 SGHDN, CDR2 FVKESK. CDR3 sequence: CASSQLWTQETQYS. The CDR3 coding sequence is TGTGCCAGCAGCCAATTATGGACTCAGGAGACCCAGTACTCC.

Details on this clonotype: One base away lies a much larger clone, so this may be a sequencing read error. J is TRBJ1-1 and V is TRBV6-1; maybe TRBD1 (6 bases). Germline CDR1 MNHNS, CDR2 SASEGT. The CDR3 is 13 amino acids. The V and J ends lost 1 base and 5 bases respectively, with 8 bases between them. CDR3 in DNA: TGTGCCAGCAGTGAAGTAAGGGGGACTGAAGCTTTCTTT. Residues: CASSEVRGTEAFF.

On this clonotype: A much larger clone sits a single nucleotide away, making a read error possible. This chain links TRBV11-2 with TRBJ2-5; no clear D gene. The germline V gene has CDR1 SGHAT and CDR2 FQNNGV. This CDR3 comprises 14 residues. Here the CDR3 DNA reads TGTGCCTGCAGCTTAGATTTGTGGCAAGAGACCCAGTACTTC. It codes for CACSLDLWQETQYF.

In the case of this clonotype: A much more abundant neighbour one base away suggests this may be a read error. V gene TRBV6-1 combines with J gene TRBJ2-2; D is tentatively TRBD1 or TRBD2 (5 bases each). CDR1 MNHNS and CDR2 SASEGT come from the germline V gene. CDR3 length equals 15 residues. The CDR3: CASSEMGLGAGEPFF. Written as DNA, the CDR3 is TGTGCCAGCAGTGAAATGGGCCTCGGGGCCGGGGAGCCGTTTTTT.

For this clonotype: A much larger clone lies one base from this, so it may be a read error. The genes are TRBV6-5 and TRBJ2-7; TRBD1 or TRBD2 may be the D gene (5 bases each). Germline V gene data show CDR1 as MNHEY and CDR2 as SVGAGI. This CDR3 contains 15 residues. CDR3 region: CGSRTAGTGSREQYF. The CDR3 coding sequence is TGTGGCAGCAGGACGGCCGGGACGGGGTCCCGCGAGCAGTACTTC.

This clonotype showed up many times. The CDR3 reads CAISAGTDYGYTF. For the CDR3, the DNA is TGTGCCATCAGCGCCGGGACAGACTATGGCTACACCTTC. The chain joins TRBV10-3 to TRBJ1-2, with 7 nucleotides matching TRBD1. CDR3 size: 13 residues. Germline V gene lookup returns CDR1 ENHRY and CDR2 SYGVKD. J was trimmed by 3 bases and V by 6 bases; bases with no gene match: 4.